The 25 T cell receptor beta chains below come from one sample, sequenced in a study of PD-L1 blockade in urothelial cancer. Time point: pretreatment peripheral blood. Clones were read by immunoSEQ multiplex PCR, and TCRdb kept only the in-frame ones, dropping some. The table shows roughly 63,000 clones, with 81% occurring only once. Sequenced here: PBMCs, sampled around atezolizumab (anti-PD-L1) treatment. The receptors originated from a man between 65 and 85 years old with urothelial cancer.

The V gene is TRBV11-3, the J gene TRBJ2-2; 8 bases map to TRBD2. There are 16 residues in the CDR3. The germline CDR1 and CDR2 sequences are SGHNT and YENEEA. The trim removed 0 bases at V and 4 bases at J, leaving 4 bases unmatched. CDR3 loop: CASSLEGTRGTGELFF. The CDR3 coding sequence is TGTGCCAGCAGCTTAGAGGGGACTAGGGGCACCGGGGAGCTGTTTTTT.

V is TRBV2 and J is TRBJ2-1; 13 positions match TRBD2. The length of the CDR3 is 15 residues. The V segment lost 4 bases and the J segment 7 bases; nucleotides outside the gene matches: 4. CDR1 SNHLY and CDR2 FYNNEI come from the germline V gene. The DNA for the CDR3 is TGTGCCAGCAGTGCTAGGACTAGCGGGAGTAATGAGCAGTTCTTC. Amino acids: CASSARTSGSNEQFF.

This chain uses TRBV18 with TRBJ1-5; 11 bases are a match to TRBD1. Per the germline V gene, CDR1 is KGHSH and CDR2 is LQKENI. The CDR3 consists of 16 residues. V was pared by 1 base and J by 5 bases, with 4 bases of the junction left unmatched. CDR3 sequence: CASSPRTGGYDQPQHF. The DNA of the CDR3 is TGTGCCAGCTCACCACGGACAGGGGGCTACGATCAGCCCCAGCATTTT.

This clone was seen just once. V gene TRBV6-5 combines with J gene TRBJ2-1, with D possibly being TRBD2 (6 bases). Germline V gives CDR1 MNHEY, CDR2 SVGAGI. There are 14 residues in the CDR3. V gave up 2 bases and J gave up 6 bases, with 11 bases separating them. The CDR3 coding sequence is TGTGCCAGCAGTTACAGAGAGGGACTCAATGAGCAGTTCTTC. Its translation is CASSYREGLNEQFF.

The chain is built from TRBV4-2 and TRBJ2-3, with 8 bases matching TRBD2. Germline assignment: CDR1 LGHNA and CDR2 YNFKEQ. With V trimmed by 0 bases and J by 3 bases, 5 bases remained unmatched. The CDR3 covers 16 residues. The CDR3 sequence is CASSQEGGRSTDTQYF. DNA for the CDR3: TGTGCCAGCAGCCAAGAGGGCGGGAGGTCTACAGATACGCAGTATTTT.

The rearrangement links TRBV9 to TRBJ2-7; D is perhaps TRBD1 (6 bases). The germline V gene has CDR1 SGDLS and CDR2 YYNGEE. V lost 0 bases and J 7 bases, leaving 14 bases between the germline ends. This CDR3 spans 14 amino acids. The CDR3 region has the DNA TGTGCCAGCAGCGTAGCTGGTAGAGGGGGAGAGCAGTACTTC. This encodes CASSVAGRGGEQYF.

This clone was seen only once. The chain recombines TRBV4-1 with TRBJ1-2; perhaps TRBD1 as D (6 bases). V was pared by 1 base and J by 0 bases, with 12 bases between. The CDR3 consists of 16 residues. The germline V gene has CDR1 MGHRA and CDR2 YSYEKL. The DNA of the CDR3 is TGCGCCAGCAGCCAAGGACACGGACAGACTAACTATGGCTACACCTTC. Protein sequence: CASSQGHGQTNYGYTF.

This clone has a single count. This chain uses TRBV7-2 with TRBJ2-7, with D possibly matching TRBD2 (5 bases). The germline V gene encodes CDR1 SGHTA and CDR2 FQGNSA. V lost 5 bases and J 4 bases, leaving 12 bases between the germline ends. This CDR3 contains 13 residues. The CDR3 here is CASSLGSWYEQYF. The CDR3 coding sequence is TGTGCCAGCAGCCTGGGGAGTTGGTACGAGCAGTACTTC.

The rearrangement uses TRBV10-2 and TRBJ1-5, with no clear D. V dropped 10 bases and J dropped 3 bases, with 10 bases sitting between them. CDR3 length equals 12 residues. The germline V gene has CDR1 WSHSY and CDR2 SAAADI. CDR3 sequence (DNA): TGCGCCACCCGGGTAAACAATCAGCCCCAGCATTTT. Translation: CATRVNNQPQHF.

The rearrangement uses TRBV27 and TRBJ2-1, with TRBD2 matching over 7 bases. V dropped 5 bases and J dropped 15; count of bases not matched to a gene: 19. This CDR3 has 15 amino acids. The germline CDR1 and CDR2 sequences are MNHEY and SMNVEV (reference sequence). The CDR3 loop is CASSTIREGKGKGFF. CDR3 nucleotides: TGTGCCAGCAGTACCATCAGGGAGGGAAAGGGAAAAGGGTTCTTC.

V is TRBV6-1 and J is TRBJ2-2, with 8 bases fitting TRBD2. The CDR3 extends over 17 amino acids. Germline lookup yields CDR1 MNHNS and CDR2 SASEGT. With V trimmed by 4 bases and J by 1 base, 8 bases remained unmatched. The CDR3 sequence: CASSVFGGAGNTGELFF. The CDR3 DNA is TGTGCCAGCAGTGTATTCGGGGGGGCAGGGAACACCGGGGAGCTGTTTTTT.

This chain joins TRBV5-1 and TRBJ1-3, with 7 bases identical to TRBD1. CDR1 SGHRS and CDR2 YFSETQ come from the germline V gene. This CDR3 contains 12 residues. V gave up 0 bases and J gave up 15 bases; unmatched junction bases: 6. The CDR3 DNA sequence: TGCGCCAGCAGCTTGGCTCAGGGACAGAAATATTTT. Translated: CASSLAQGQKYF.

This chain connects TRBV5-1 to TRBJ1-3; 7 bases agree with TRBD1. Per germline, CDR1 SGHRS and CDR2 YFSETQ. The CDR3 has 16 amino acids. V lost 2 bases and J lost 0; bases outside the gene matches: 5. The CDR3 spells CASSFLGQTSGNTIYF. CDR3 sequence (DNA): TGCGCCAGCAGCTTCCTGGGACAGACCTCTGGAAACACCATATATTTT.

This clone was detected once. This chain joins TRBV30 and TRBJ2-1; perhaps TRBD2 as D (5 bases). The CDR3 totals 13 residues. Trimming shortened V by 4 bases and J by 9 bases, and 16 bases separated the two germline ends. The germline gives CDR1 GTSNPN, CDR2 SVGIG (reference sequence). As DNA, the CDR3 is TGTGCCTGGAACCCCTCCAGCGCGGGTGAGCAGTTCTTC. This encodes CAWNPSSAGEQFF.

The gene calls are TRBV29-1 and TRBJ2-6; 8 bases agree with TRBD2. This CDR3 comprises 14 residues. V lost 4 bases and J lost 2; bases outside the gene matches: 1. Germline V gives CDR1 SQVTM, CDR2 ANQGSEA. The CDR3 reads CSVAGGAGANVLTF. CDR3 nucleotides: TGCAGCGTTGCGGGGGGGGCTGGGGCCAACGTCCTGACTTTC.

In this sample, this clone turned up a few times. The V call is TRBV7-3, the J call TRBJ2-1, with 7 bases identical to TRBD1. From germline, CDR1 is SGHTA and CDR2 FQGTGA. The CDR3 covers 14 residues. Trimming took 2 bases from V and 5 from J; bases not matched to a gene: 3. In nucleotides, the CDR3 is TGTGCCAGCAGCTTAGGGCAGGGGGACAATGAGCAGTTCTTC. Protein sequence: CASSLGQGDNEQFF.

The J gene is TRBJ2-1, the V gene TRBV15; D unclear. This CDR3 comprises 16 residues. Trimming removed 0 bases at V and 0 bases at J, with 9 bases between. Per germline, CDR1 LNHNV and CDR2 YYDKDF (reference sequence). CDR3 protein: CATSREIDSSYNEQFF. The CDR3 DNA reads TGTGCCACCAGCAGAGAGATTGATAGCTCCTACAATGAGCAGTTCTTC.

The CDR3 nucleotides read TGTGCCAGCAGTGAAGTTCTTAGATCAGATACGCAGTATTTT. This codes for CASSEVLRSDTQYF. The genes are TRBV2 and TRBJ2-3, with unresolved D. CDR1 SNHLY and CDR2 FYNNEI come from the germline V gene. This CDR3 is 14 amino acids long. Trimming pared 1 base from V and 4 bases from J, leaving 9 bases between.

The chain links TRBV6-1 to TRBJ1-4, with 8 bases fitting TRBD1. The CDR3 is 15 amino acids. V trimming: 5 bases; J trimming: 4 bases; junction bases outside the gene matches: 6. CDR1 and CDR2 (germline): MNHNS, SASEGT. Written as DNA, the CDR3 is TGTGCCAGCAGTTTCCGGACAGGGATTAATGAAAAACTGTTTTTT. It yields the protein CASSFRTGINEKLFF.

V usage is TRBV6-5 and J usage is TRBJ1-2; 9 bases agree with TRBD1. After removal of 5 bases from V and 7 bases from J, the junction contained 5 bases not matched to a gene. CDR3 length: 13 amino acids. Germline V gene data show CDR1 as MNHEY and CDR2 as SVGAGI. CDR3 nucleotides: TGTGCCAGCAGTCAACAGGGGGCCGGTGGCTACACCTTC. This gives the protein CASSQQGAGGYTF.

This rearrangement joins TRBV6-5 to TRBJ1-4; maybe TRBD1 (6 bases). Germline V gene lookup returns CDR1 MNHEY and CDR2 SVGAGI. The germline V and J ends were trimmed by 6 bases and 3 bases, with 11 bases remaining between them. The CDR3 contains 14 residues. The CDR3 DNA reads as TGTGCCAGCAGGAAGGACAGCCCTAATGAAAAACTGTTTTTT. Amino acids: CASRKDSPNEKLFF.

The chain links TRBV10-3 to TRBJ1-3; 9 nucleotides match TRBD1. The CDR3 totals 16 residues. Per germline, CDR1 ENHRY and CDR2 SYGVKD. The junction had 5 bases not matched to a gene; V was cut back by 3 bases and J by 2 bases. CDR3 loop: CAISDSGTGPGNTIYF. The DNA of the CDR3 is TGTGCCATCAGTGATTCGGGGACAGGGCCTGGAAACACCATATATTTT.

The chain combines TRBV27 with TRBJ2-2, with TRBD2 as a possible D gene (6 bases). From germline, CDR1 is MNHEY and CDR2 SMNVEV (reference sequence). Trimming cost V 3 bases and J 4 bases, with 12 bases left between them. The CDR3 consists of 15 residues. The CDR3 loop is CASSFQSSGTGELFF. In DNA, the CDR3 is TGTGCCAGCAGTTTTCAGAGTAGCGGCACCGGGGAGCTGTTTTTT.

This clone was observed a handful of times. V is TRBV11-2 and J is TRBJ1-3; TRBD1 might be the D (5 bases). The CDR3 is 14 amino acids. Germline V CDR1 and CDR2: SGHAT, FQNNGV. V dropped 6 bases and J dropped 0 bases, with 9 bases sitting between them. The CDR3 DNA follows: TGTGCCAGCAGATCGACAGTCTCTGGAAACACCATATATTTT. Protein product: CASRSTVSGNTIYF. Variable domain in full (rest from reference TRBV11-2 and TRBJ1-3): EAGVAQSPRYKIIEKRQSVAFWCNPISGHATLYWYQQILGQGPKLLIQFQNNGVVDDSQLPKDRFSAERLKGVDSTLKIQPAKLEDSAVYLCASRSTVSGNTIYFGEGSWLTVV.

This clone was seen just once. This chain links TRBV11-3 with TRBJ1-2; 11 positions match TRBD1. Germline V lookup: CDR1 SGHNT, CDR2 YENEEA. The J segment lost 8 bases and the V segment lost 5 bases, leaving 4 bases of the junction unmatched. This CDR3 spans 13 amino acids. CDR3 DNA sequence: TGTGCCAGCAGCCCCGGACAGGGGGCCGGCTACACCTTC. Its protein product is CASSPGQGAGYTF.